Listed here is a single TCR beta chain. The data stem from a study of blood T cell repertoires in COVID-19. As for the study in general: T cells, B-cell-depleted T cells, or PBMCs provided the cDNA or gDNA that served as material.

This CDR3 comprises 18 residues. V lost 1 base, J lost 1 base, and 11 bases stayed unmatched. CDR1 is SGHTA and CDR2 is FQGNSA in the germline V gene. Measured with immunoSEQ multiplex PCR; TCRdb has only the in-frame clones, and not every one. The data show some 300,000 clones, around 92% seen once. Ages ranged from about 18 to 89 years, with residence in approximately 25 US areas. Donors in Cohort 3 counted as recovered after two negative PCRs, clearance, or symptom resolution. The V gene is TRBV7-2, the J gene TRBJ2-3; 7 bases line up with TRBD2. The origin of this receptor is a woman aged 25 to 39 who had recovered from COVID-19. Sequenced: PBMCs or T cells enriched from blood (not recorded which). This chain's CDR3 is CASSLGFRAGVGTDTQYF. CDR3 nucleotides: TGTGCCAGCAGCTTAGGGTTCCGGGCGGGAGTCGGCACAGATACGCAGTATTTT. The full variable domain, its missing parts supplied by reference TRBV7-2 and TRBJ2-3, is GAGVSQSPSNKVTEKGKDVELRCDPISGHTALYWYRQSLGQGLEFLIYFQGNSAPDKSGLPSDRFSAERTGGSVSTLTIQRTQQEDSAVYLCASSLGFRAGVGTDTQYFGPGTRLTVL.